Listed below are T cell receptor beta chains from one sample, sequenced in a study of identifying expanded T cells in peripheral blood. Method: immunoSEQ multiplex PCR; TCRdb's copy keeps in-frame clones and lacks some. In the table there are over 45,000 clones, over 80% of which are singletons. Sample: blood. These receptors all come from a person aged 18 to 75 in good health. The CDR3 runs from the conserved cysteine through the conserved F or W.

V: TRBV9
length: 15
J: TRBJ2-1
CDR3: CASSVTGQGVYEQFF

V: TRBV29-1
length: 13
J: TRBJ2-5
CDR3: CSVYTGGQETQYF

V: TRBV29-1
length: 15
J: TRBJ2-3
CDR3: CSVLQGTRRTDTQYF

V: TRBV2
length: 20
J: TRBJ2-7
CDR3: CASRPFNPGLAGVVPYEQYF

V: TRBV7-2
length: 15
J: TRBJ1-5
CDR3: CASSLVGNSNQPQHF

V: TRBV5-4
length: 14
J: TRBJ1-3
CDR3: CASSPGQSGNTIYF

V: TRBV28
length: 13
J: TRBJ2-5
CDR3: CASSSANGETQYF

V: TRBV23-1
length: 16
J: TRBJ2-5
CDR3: CASSQCRQGAVETQYF

V: TRBV6-5
length: 13
J: TRBJ1-1
CDR3: CASLGQENTEAFF

V: TRBV7-9
length: 13
J: TRBJ2-4
CDR3: CASSLAGKNIQYF

V: TRBV21-1
length: 14
J: TRBJ2-3
CDR3: CASSNIGGLDTQYF

V: TRBV30
length: 14
J: TRBJ2-2
CDR3: CAWGLAGGSGELFF

V: TRBV7-6
length: 13
J: TRBJ2-5
CDR3: CASSRGRQETQYF

V: TRBV18
length: 17
J: TRBJ2-4
CDR3: CASSPGQNLLAKNIQYF

V: TRBV11-2
length: 17
J: TRBJ2-5
CDR3: CASSPGIAGVVGETQYF

V: TRBV4-1
length: 16
J: TRBJ2-2
CDR3: CASSQEITGGDGELFF

V: TRBV11-2
length: 13
J: TRBJ2-7
CDR3: CASSLYETGEQYF

V: TRBV2
length: 14
J: TRBJ1-1
CDR3: CASRQTGSNTEAFF

V: TRBV29-1
length: 12
J: TRBJ2-1
CDR3: CSVSGQGYEQFF

V: TRBV6-5
length: 15
J: TRBJ2-5
CDR3: CAGGEDTTGGETQYF

V: TRBV19
length: 14
J: TRBJ1-5
CDR3: CASRSETNNQPQHF

V: TRBV7-9
length: 15
J: TRBJ2-3
CDR3: CASKGRAGDADTQYF

V: TRBV5-5
length: 14
J: TRBJ2-1
CDR3: CASSLESGLNEQFF

V: TRBV29-1
length: 14
J: TRBJ2-3
CDR3: CSASGRASTDTQYF

V: TRBV19
length: 16
J: TRBJ1-2
CDR3: CASRDPTAGGYYGYTF

V: TRBV7-9
length: 16
J: TRBJ2-1
CDR3: CASSLGVGGPYNEQFF

V: TRBV9
length: 14
J: TRBJ1-2
CDR3: CASSPRGANYGYTF

V: TRBV9
length: 13
J: TRBJ1-2
CDR3: CASSGTGFYGYTF

V: TRBV30
length: 12
J: TRBJ1-2
CDR3: CAWSGGRYGYTF

V: TRBV5-8
length: 10
J: TRBJ1-2
CDR3: CASSYQDTAF

V: TRBV30
length: 14
J: TRBJ1-3
CDR3: CAWSRTGAGNTIYF

V: TRBV7-2
length: 14
J: TRBJ1-5
CDR3: CASSPDSSNQPQHF

V: TRBV15
length: 15
J: TRBJ2-5
CDR3: CATRKDRALPETQYF

V: TRBV9
length: 14
J: TRBJ2-7
CDR3: CASSGTGLAGEQYF

V: TRBV5-4
length: 13
J: TRBJ2-5
CDR3: CASSRDAQETQYF

V: TRBV7-9
length: 14
J: TRBJ2-1
CDR3: CASSPRTSGNEQFF

V: TRBV5-1
length: 16
J: TRBJ1-4
CDR3: CASSLEGVTANEKLFF

V: TRBV7-8
length: 15
J: TRBJ2-5
CDR3: CASSFQGLPQETQYF

V: TRBV5-1
length: 12
J: TRBJ1-1
CDR3: CASSSGTQGAFF

V: TRBV12-5
length: 16
J: TRBJ2-7
CDR3: CASALLQSGSGYEQYF

V: TRBV5-1
length: 19
J: TRBJ2-1
CDR3: CASSSKEGRRGGSYNEQFF

V: TRBV15
length: 15
J: TRBJ1-2
CDR3: CATSRDLGQNYGYTF

V: TRBV19
length: 16
J: TRBJ1-1
CDR3: CASSIWRDGRGTEAFF

V: TRBV9
length: 16
J: TRBJ2-5
CDR3: CASSVGTSEYQETQYF

V: TRBV10-2
length: 15
J: TRBJ2-4
CDR3: CASSDSGGGKNIQYF

V: TRBV5-3
length: 18
J: TRBJ1-2
CDR3: CARSTKTSNSSRDYGYTF

V: TRBV30
length: 13
J: TRBJ2-1
CDR3: CAWSGSSYNEQFF

V: TRBV4-2
length: 15
J: TRBJ2-1
CDR3: CASSQILAGLNEQFF

V: TRBV5-8
length: 17
J: TRBJ2-5
CDR3: CASSLGFQGSGQETQYF